A selection of T cell receptor beta chains follows, all from one sample in a study of OX40 agonist ivuxolimab in advanced cancers. TCRdb keeps only in-frame clones here, not all; method: immunoSEQ multiplex PCR. The data contain 75,000 to 95,000 clones, roughly 90% of them singletons. The sequencing here drew on CD4+ or CD8+ T cells sorted from blood, taken in a trial of the OX40 agonist ivuxolimab. The source is an adult with an advanced solid tumor such as melanoma, head and neck, liver or kidney cancer. Both conserved end residues are part of each CDR3. A D gene is named only where the DNA matches it firmly. Clone size is given for some rows only: seen once, a few or many times, or a class if the clone is expanded.

TRBJ2-3	-	TRBV7-2	-	TGTGCCAGCAGCTTAGACCTCCTTTCGACAGATACGCAGTATTTT	CASSLDLLSTDTQYF
TRBJ2-7	-	TRBV19	-	TGTGCCAGTGCCTCAGGTGTCGCCTACGAGCAGTACTTC	CASASGVAYEQYF
TRBJ1-5	-	TRBV5-5	-	TGTGCCAGCAGCTCGACCGCATGGGCTGGACAGCCCCAGCATTTT	CASSSTAWAGQPQHF
TRBJ2-1	-	TRBV7-9	-	TGTGCCAGCAGCTTAGTAGTTTCTCGGTACAATGAGCAGTTCTTC	CASSLVVSRYNEQFF
TRBJ2-5	TRBD2	TRBV11-2	-	TGTGCCAGCAGCTCACGACTAGCGGGGGTGGAGACCCAGTACTTC	CASSSRLAGVETQYF
TRBJ2-7	TRBD1	TRBV13	-	TGTGCCAGCAGCTTACAGGGGGCGATCTACGAGCAGTACTTC	CASSLQGAIYEQYF
TRBJ1-1	-	TRBV7-9	-	TGTGCCAGCGTCTCCGGGATTGAAGCTTTCTTT	CASVSGIEAFF
TRBJ2-7	TRBD1	TRBV19	-	TGTGCCAGTAAACCGGGACAGGGAGGATACGAGCAGTACTTC	CASKPGQGGYEQYF
TRBJ1-1	-	TRBV27	few	TGTGCCAGCAGTTTAGTCCAGACTAGGACTGAAGCTTTCTTT	CASSLVQTRTEAFF
TRBJ1-1	-	TRBV4-1	-	TGCGCCAGCAGCCAGAGGGAGACTGAAGCTTTCTTT	CASSQRETEAFF
TRBJ1-1	-	TRBV7-2	-	TGTGCCAGCAGCTTAGAGCCGGGGGCGACCACTGAAGCTTTCTTT	CASSLEPGATTEAFF